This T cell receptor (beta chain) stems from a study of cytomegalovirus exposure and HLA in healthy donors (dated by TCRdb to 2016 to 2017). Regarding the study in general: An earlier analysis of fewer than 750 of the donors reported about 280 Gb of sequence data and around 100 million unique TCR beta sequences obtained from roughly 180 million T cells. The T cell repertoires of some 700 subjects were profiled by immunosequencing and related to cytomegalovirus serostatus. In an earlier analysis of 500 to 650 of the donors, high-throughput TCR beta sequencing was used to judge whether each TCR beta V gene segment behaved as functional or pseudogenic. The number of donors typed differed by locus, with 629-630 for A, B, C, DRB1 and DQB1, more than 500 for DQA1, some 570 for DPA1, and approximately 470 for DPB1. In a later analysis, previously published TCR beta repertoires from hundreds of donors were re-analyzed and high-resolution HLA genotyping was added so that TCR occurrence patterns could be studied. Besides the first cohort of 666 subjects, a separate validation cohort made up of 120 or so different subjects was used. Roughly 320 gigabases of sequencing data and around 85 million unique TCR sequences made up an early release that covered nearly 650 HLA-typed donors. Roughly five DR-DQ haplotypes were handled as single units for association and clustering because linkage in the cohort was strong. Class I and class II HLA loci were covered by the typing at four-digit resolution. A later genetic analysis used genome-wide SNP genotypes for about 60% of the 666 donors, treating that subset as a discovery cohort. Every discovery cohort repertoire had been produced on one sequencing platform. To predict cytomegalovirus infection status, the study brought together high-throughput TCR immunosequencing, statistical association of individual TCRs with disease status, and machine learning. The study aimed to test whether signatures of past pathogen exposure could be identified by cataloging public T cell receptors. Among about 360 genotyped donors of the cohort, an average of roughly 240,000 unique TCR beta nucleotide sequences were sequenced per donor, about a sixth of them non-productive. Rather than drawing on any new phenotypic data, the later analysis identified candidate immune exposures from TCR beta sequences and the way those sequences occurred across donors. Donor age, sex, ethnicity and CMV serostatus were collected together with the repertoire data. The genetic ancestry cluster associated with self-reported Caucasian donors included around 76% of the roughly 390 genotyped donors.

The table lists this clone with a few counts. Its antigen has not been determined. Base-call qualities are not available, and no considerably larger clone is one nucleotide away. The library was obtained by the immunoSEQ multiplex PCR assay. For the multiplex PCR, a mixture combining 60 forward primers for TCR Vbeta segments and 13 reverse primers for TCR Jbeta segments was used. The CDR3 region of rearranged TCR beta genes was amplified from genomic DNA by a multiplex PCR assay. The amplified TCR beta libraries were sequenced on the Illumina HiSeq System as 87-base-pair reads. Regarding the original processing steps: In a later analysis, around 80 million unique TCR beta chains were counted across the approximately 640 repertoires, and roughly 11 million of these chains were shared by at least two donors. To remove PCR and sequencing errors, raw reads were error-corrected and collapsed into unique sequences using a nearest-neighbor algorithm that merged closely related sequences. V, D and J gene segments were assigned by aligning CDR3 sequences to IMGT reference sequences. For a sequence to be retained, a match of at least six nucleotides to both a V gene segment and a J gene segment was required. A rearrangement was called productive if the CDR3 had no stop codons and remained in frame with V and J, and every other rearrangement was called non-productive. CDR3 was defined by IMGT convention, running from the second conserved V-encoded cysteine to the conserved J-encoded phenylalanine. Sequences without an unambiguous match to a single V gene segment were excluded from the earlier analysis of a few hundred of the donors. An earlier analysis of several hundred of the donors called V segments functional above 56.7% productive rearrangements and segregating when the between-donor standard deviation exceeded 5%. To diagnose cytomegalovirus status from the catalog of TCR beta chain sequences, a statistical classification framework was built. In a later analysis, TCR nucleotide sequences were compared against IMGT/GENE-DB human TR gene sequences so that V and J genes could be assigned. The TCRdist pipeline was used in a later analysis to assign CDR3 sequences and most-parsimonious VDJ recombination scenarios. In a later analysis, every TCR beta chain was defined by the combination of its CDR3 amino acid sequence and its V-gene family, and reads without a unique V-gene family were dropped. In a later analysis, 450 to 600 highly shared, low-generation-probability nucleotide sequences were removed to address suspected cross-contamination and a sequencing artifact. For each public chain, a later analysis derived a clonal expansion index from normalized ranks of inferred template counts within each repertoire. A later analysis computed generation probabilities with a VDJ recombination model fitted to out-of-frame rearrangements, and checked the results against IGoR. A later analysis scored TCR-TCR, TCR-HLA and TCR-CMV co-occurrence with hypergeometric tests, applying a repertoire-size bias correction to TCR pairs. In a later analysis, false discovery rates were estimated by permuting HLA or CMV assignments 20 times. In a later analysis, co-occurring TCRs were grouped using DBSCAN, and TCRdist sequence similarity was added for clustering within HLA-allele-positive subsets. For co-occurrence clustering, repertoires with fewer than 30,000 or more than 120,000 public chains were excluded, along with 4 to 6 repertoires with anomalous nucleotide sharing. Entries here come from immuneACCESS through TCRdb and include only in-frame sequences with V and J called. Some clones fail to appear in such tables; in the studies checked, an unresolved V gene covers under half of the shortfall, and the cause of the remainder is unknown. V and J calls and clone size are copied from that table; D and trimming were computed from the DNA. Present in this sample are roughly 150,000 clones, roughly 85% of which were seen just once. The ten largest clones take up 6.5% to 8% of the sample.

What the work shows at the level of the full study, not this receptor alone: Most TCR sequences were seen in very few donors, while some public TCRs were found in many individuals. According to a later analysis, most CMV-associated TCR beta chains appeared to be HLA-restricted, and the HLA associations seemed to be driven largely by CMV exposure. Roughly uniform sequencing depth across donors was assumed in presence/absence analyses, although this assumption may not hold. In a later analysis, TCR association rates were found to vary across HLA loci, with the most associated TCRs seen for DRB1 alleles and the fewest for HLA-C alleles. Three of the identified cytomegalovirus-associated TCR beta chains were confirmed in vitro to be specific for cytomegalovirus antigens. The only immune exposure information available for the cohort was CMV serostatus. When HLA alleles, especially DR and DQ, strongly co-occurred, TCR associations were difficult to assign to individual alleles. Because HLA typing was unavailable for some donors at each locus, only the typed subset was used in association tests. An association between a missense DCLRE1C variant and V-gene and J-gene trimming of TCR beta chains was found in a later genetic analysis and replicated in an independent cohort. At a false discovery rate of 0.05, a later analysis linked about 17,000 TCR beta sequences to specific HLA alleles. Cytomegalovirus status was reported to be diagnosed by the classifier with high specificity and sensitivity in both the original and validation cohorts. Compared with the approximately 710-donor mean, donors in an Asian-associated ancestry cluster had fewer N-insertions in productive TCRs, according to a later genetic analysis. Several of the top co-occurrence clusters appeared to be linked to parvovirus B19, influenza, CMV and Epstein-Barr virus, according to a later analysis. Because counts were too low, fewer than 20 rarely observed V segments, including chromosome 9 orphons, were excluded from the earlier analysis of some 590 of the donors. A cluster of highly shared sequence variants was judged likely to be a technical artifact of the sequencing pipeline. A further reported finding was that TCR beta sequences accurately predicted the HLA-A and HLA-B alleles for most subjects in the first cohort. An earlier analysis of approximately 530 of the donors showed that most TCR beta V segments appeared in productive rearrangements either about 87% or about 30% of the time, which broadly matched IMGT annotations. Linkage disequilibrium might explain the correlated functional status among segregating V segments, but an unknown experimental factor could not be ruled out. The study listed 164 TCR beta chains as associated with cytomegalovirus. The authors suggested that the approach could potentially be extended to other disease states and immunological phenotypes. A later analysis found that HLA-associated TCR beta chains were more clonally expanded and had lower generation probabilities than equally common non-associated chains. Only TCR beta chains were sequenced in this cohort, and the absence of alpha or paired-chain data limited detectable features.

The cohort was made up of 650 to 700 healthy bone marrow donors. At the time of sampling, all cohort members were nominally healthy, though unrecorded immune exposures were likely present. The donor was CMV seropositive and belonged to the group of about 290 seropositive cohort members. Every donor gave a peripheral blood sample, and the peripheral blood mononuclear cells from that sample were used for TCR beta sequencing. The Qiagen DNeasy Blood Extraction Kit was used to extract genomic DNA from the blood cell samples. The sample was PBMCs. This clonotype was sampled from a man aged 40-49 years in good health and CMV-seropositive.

The CDR3 here reads CASAGSYTDTQYF. The DNA reads TGTGCCAGCGCCGGGAGCTACACAGATACGCAGTATTTT. This chain is built from TRBV5-4 and TRBJ2-3; tentative D gene TRBD2, with 6 bases matching. The CDR3 spans 13 residues, from the cysteine through the phenylalanine. Only CDR3 DNA remains: 39 bases, in frame from the first base. V is pared back by 7 bases and J by 2 bases, with 11 bases lying between the germline termini. CDR1 and CDR2 are read off the germline V gene (reference sequence) as SGHNT and YYREEE.